This is a list of T cell receptor beta chains from one sample in a study of beta chain features in type 1 diabetes. Assay: immunoSEQ multiplex PCR; the TCRdb copy retains only in-frame clones and omits some. Here the sample spans some 330,000 clones, more than 9.5% being singletons. Sequencing input: naive CD4+ T cells from blood. The receptor set was obtained from a young woman in good health. The CDR3 runs from the conserved cysteine through the conserved F or W. The order of the fields is CDR3 protein, V gene, J gene, CDR3 length.

CDR3: CASSEGGQGLGEQYF
V: TRBV2
J: TRBJ2-7
length: 15

CDR3: CASSVIPGEGEQYF
V: TRBV9
J: TRBJ2-7
length: 14

CDR3: CASSLAGGSGYEQYF
V: TRBV7-2
J: TRBJ2-7
length: 15

CDR3: CASSGPSGQGRNEQFF
V: TRBV5-4
J: TRBJ2-1
length: 16

CDR3: CASSSYTDTQYF
V: TRBV6-6
J: TRBJ2-3
length: 12

CDR3: CASRTDGVGTGELFF
V: TRBV28
J: TRBJ2-2
length: 15

CDR3: CASSLDPGLAVSTDTQYF
V: TRBV7-8
J: TRBJ2-3
length: 18

CDR3: CASSNVSLRSLNEQFF
V: TRBV28
J: TRBJ2-1
length: 16

CDR3: CAWSSGTGVGQPQHF
V: TRBV30
J: TRBJ1-5
length: 15

CDR3: CASSLDIVLEQFF
V: TRBV7-2
J: TRBJ2-1
length: 13

CDR3: CASRGTGGPGTQYF
V: TRBV25-1
J: TRBJ2-5
length: 14

CDR3: CASSLSRLAGVFNEQFF
V: TRBV27
J: TRBJ2-1
length: 17

CDR3: CASRTLQSYEQYF
V: TRBV6-5
J: TRBJ2-7
length: 13

CDR3: CASSRQTGTSNQPQHF
V: TRBV7-9
J: TRBJ1-5
length: 16

CDR3: CASSLVDQQYF
V: TRBV7-9
J: TRBJ2-7
length: 11

CDR3: CASSLVAGNTDEQYF
V: TRBV5-1
J: TRBJ2-7
length: 15

CDR3: CAWRGPYPGGAYNEQFF
V: TRBV30
J: TRBJ2-1
length: 17

CDR3: CATHRWGANTEAFF
V: TRBV27
J: TRBJ1-1
length: 14

CDR3: CASSPRTDSYEQYF
V: TRBV19
J: TRBJ2-7
length: 14

CDR3: CASSPGETQYF
V: TRBV5-4
J: TRBJ2-5
length: 11

CDR3: CASSEVAGGRSGELFF
V: TRBV7-9
J: TRBJ2-2
length: 16

CDR3: CASSPSGLTDTQYF
V: TRBV5-1
J: TRBJ2-3
length: 14

CDR3: CASSSGQVTANEKLFF
V: TRBV18
J: TRBJ1-4
length: 16

CDR3: CASSGGLAEINNEQFF
V: TRBV9
J: TRBJ2-1
length: 16

CDR3: CASTLAGGSNEQFF
V: TRBV19
J: TRBJ2-1
length: 14

CDR3: CSVYDNYEQYF
V: TRBV20-1
J: TRBJ2-7
length: 11

CDR3: CASSSPGYNEQFF
V: TRBV27
J: TRBJ2-1
length: 13

CDR3: CASAQGEGQPQHF
V: TRBV2
J: TRBJ1-5
length: 13

CDR3: CASSLGLSTDTQYF
V: TRBV5-1
J: TRBJ2-3
length: 14

CDR3: CASSSQTGSAGELFF
V: TRBV18
J: TRBJ2-2
length: 15

CDR3: CSVKPGGQETQYF
V: TRBV29-1
J: TRBJ2-5
length: 13